These 32 T cell receptor beta chains share one sample of origin, sequenced in a study of cytomegalovirus exposure and HLA in healthy donors. Sequenced by immunoSEQ multiplex PCR; TCRdb stores in-frame clones only, minus some. The sample yields some 140,000 clones, roughly 87% seen once. Input material: PBMCs. The origin of the receptors is a woman aged 18-35 years in good health and CMV-seropositive.

The chain links TRBV7-9 to TRBJ2-7; TRBD1 might be the D (5 bases). V lost 0 bases and J lost 5, with 8 bases in between. The CDR3 contains 13 residues. The germline V gene has CDR1 SEHNR and CDR2 FQNEAQ (reference sequence). DNA of the CDR3: TGTGCCAGCAGCTTAGCCAGGGCGGACGAGCAGTACTTC. Protein sequence: CASSLARADEQYF.

The genes are TRBV7-2 and TRBJ1-1; 7 nucleotides align to TRBD1. The CDR3 contains 14 residues. Germline trimming cut 5 bases from V and 5 bases from J; bases unmatched to any gene: 8. Germline values: CDR1 SGHTA, CDR2 FQGNSA. CDR3 DNA: TGTGCCAGCAGCGTTACAGGGGAATGGACTGAAGCTTTCTTT. Translating it yields CASSVTGEWTEAFF.

The rearrangement links TRBV5-1 to TRBJ2-3; 9 nucleotides match TRBD1. From germline, CDR1 is SGHRS and CDR2 YFSETQ. The CDR3 extends over 23 amino acids. Trimming took 2 bases from V and 2 from J; bases not matched to a gene: 27. The CDR3 protein is CASSFRTGARKGSDNYFTDTQYF. The CDR3 DNA reads TGCGCCAGCAGCTTTAGGACAGGGGCCCGAAAGGGTTCCGACAACTATTTCACAGATACGCAGTATTTT.

This chain joins TRBV6-5 and TRBJ1-5, with D possibly TRBD1 on 5 matching bases. The germline V gene has CDR1 MNHEY and CDR2 SVGAGI. The CDR3 contains 15 residues. The V end was cut by 7 bases, the J end by 0 bases, with 13 bases between. The CDR3 nucleotides are TGTGCCAGCACCAGAGGCGGGGGTAGCAATCAGCCCCAGCATTTT. It translates to CASTRGGGSNQPQHF.

J is TRBJ2-3 and V is TRBV4-2, with 11 bases that match TRBD1. CDR1 and CDR2 from the germline V gene are LGHNA and YNFKEQ. After removal of 0 bases from V and 6 bases from J, the junction contained 5 bases not matched to a gene. The CDR3 length is 16 residues. CDR3 sequence: CASSQDGGQGVDTQYF. The CDR3 coding sequence is TGTGCCAGCAGCCAAGACGGGGGACAGGGGGTGGATACGCAGTATTTT.

V and J are TRBV15 and TRBJ2-7; D might be TRBD2 (5 bases). The CDR3 contains 15 residues. V gave up 2 bases and J gave up 0 bases, with 11 bases separating them. Per the germline V gene, CDR1 is LNHNV and CDR2 is YYDKDF (reference sequence). This CDR3 reads CATSRSGYSSYEQYF. The CDR3 DNA reads as TGTGCCACCAGCAGATCGGGGTATAGCTCCTACGAGCAGTACTTC.

J is TRBJ2-7 and V is TRBV27, with TRBD1 as a possible D gene (5 bases). Trimming shortened V by 2 bases and J by 4 bases, and 12 bases separated the two germline ends. Germline assignment: CDR1 MNHEY and CDR2 SMNVEV (reference sequence). The CDR3 has 14 amino acids. The CDR3 protein is CASSLGAGGYEQYF. CDR3 nucleotide sequence: TGTGCCAGCAGTTTAGGGGCAGGCGGATACGAGCAGTACTTC.

The chain is built from TRBV7-2 and TRBJ2-5; TRBD2 matches 13 bases. This CDR3 is 17 amino acids long. Germline loops: CDR1 SGHTA, CDR2 FQGNSA. V lost 5 bases and J lost 4; bases outside the gene matches: 10. The CDR3 DNA reads TGTGCCAGCAGCCCAAGGGGACTAGCGGGAATTGGAGAGACCCAGTACTTC. Protein product: CASSPRGLAGIGETQYF.

The chain links TRBV9 to TRBJ2-7; D call uncertain. Germline lookup yields CDR1 SGDLS and CDR2 YYNGEE. Trimming took off 2 bases at V and 3 bases at J, with 12 bases between the two ends. The CDR3 has 14 amino acids. For the CDR3, the DNA is TGTGCCAGCAGCGTTGGGCCAGTTCTCTACGAGCAGTACTTC. Its translation: CASSVGPVLYEQYF.

This clone appeared many times. The chain has TRBV4-1 and TRBJ1-1; no definite D call. The CDR3 has 14 amino acids. The V gene lost 1 base and the J gene lost 1 base, with 7 bases spanning the gap. The germline CDR1 and CDR2 sequences are MGHRA and YSYEKL. The CDR3 spells CASSQGQANTEAFF. CDR3 DNA: TGCGCCAGCAGCCAAGGTCAGGCGAACACTGAAGCTTTCTTT.

V usage is TRBV5-1 and J usage is TRBJ2-2; D may be TRBD1 (6 bases). V lost 0 bases and J 7 bases, leaving 10 bases between the germline ends. Germline assignment: CDR1 SGHRS and CDR2 YFSETQ. The length of the CDR3 is 14 residues. CDR3 amino acids: CASSLDRADGELFF. CDR3 in DNA: TGCGCCAGCAGCTTGGACAGGGCGGACGGGGAGCTGTTTTTT.

The chain links TRBV6-1 to TRBJ1-1; no firm D call. The CDR3 is made up of 13 amino acids. The germline V gene encodes CDR1 MNHNS and CDR2 SASEGT. Trimming removed 5 bases at V and 6 bases at J, with 13 bases between. The CDR3 nucleotides are TGTGCCAGCAGTAATGTGCGGAAATCTGAAGCTTTCTTT. Its protein product is CASSNVRKSEAFF.

This rearrangement joins TRBV27 to TRBJ2-1; D may be TRBD1 (7 bases). Germline CDR1 reads MNHEY; CDR2 reads SMNVEV (reference sequence). The germline V and J ends were trimmed by 4 bases and 4 bases, with 17 bases remaining between them. The CDR3 is 16 amino acids. The CDR3 DNA is TGTGCCAGCAGTTATGGCCCGGAGGGACAGTACAATGAGCAGTTCTTC. Protein product: CASSYGPEGQYNEQFF.

This chain links TRBV11-3 with TRBJ2-3; TRBD1 matches 8 bases. The germline V gene encodes CDR1 SGHNT and CDR2 YENEEA. The V segment lost 4 bases and the J segment 3 bases; nucleotides outside the gene matches: 9. The CDR3 length is 16 residues. This CDR3 reads CASSSQGAGGTDTQYF. The CDR3, as DNA: TGTGCCAGCAGCTCCCAGGGGGCGGGCGGAACAGATACGCAGTATTTT.

V usage is TRBV30 and J usage is TRBJ1-5; D is ambiguous. The CDR3 loop spans 14 amino acids. Trimming cost V 3 bases and J 0 bases, with 9 bases left between them. Germline V lookup: CDR1 GTSNPN, CDR2 SVGIG (reference sequence). CDR3 protein: CAWRGEYSNQPQHF. DNA of the CDR3: TGTGCCTGGAGGGGAGAATATAGCAATCAGCCCCAGCATTTT.

The rearrangement links TRBV7-2 to TRBJ2-2, with 7 bases aligning to TRBD2. Germline lookup yields CDR1 SGHTA and CDR2 FQGNSA. The CDR3 sequence is 16 residues long. Trimming removed 2 bases from V and 1 base from J; junction bases left unmatched: 4. The CDR3 sequence is CASSLQLAGNTGELFF. In DNA form, the CDR3 reads TGTGCCAGCAGCTTACAGTTAGCGGGGAACACCGGGGAGCTGTTTTTT.

The rearrangement uses TRBV14 and TRBJ2-1; 9 bases line up with TRBD1. CDR1 SGHDN and CDR2 FVKESK come from the germline V gene. The CDR3 is 22 amino acids. V trimming: 2 bases; J trimming: 4 bases; junction bases outside the gene matches: 24. Here the CDR3 reads CASSQPQQGQGKQTIYYNEQFF. CDR3 nucleotides: TGTGCCAGCAGCCAACCCCAACAGGGACAGGGAAAACAGACCATCTATTACAATGAGCAGTTCTTC.

This chain connects TRBV19 to TRBJ2-1; 7 bases map to TRBD2. The CDR3 consists of 15 residues. Germline V gives CDR1 LNHDA, CDR2 SQIVND (reference sequence). V was pared by 6 bases and J by 2 bases, with 7 bases of the junction left unmatched. Written as DNA, the CDR3 is TGTGCCAGTAGGCCTAGCGGCCCCCCCTACAATGAGCAGTTCTTC. Protein sequence: CASRPSGPPYNEQFF.

This clone was detected only once. V usage is TRBV7-8 and J usage is TRBJ2-1, with a weak D call TRBD2 (6 bases). The CDR3 loop spans 15 amino acids. CDR1 and CDR2 (germline): SGHVS, FQNEAQ. V was trimmed by 3 bases and J by 0 bases, leaving 9 bases between them. This CDR3 is CASSFRRGSYNEQFF. For the CDR3, the DNA is TGTGCCAGCAGCTTTCGGCGGGGCTCCTACAATGAGCAGTTCTTC. The full variable domain, completed using reference TRBV7-8 and TRBJ2-1, is GAGVSQSPRYKVAKRGQDVALRCDPISGHVSLFWYQQALGQGPEFLTYFQNEAQLDKSGLPSDRFFAERPEGSVSTLKIQRTQQEDSAVYLCASSFRRGSYNEQFFGPGTRLTVL.

The count of this clone is one. The genes are TRBV30 and TRBJ1-4; 8 bases line up with TRBD1. This CDR3 contains 16 residues. Germline values: CDR1 GTSNPN, CDR2 SVGIG (reference sequence). Losses at the gene ends were 1 base for V and 2 bases for J; bases not matched to a gene: 6. CDR3 sequence reads: CAWSGARTGTNEKLFF. CDR3 in DNA: TGTGCCTGGAGTGGCGCCCGGACAGGGACTAATGAAAAACTGTTTTTT.

This chain connects TRBV30 to TRBJ2-5; 12 nucleotides agree with TRBD2. The trim removed 5 bases at V and 4 bases at J, leaving 2 bases unmatched. The CDR3 contains 13 residues. Germline-derived CDR1 and CDR2 are GTSNPN and SVGIG (reference sequence). CDR3 residues: CAWGLAGPETQYF. The DNA for the CDR3 is TGTGCCTGGGGACTAGCGGGGCCAGAGACCCAGTACTTC. The full variable domain, rest sourced from reference TRBV30 and TRBJ2-5, is SQTIHQWPATLVQPVGSPLSLECTVEGTSNPNLYWYRQAAGRGLQLLFYSVGIGQISSEVPQNLSASRPQDRQFILSSKKLLLSDSGFYLCAWGLAGPETQYFGPGTRLLVL.

CDR3 coding DNA: TGTGCCAGCAGCTCAAAAGGGACAGGGGGCTACACCGGGGAGCTGTTTTTT. Protein product: CASSSKGTGGYTGELFF. This chain links TRBV7-2 with TRBJ2-2; 12 bases match TRBD1. This CDR3 has 17 residues. Germline CDR1 is SGHTA and CDR2 is FQGNSA. V was pared by 4 bases and J by 3 bases, with 6 bases of the junction left unmatched.

This clone was found once. The chain joins TRBV7-7 to TRBJ2-2; 11 nucleotides match TRBD2. Germline trimming cut 5 bases from V and 0 bases from J; bases unmatched to any gene: 5. CDR1 is SSHAT and CDR2 is FNYEAQ in the germline V gene (reference sequence). This CDR3 has 17 amino acids. The CDR3 coding sequence is TGTGCCAGCAGCGAAACTAGCGGGGGAACGAACACCGGGGAGCTGTTTTTT. Translated, it gives CASSETSGGTNTGELFF.

CDR3 sequence reads: CASIGTGIEKLFF. The DNA of the CDR3 is TGTGCCAGCATTGGGACAGGAATTGAAAAACTGTTTTTT. V and J are TRBV2 and TRBJ1-4; 8 bases match TRBD1. The germline gives CDR1 SNHLY, CDR2 FYNNEI. The CDR3 loop spans 13 amino acids. V trimming: 7 bases; J trimming: 7 bases; junction bases outside the gene matches: 5.

The chain links TRBV4-3 to TRBJ2-7; D is perhaps TRBD1 (6 bases). The V gene's germline CDR1 is LGHNA and CDR2 YSLEER. The CDR3 runs to 14 residues. With 4 bases removed from V and 2 bases from J, the gap between germline ends came to 12 bases. The CDR3 DNA reads as TGCGCCAGCAGCCTGAGGCAGGGGACCTACGAGCAGTACTTC. Encoded protein: CASSLRQGTYEQYF.

The V and J genes are TRBV5-4 and TRBJ2-2, with 9 nucleotides matching TRBD2. The length of the CDR3 is 18 residues. The junction had 11 bases not matched to a gene; V was cut back by 4 bases and J by 1 base. Germline V gene sequence: CDR1 SGHNT, CDR2 YYREEE (reference sequence). The CDR3 sequence is CASSPPERGGGNTGELFF. CDR3 coding DNA: TGTGCCAGCAGCCCGCCCGAGCGCGGGGGGGGGAACACCGGGGAGCTGTTTTTT. The whole variable domain, filled in from reference TRBV5-4 and TRBJ2-2, reads ETGVTQSPTHLIKTRGQQVTLRCSSQSGHNTVSWYQQALGQGPQFIFQYYREEENGRGNFPPRFSGLQFPNYSSELNVNALELDDSALYLCASSPPERGGGNTGELFFGEGSRLTVL.

The chain joins TRBV5-4 to TRBJ2-7, with TRBD1 identical over 12 bases. The germline CDR1 and CDR2 sequences are SGHNT and YYREEE (reference sequence). Trimming removed 2 bases from V and 6 bases from J; junction bases left unmatched: 6. The CDR3 totals 15 residues. The CDR3: CASSFVGTGGVEQYF. CDR3 bases: TGTGCCAGCAGCTTCGTTGGGACAGGGGGCGTCGAGCAGTACTTC.

This clone came up once. The same CDR3 can be traced to other DNA sequences in this sample. The rearrangement links TRBV10-3 to TRBJ1-1; possible D gene TRBD1, 5 bases. The CDR3 spans 12 residues. Germline loops: CDR1 ENHRY, CDR2 SYGVKD. Deletions cut 7 bases from V and 5 bases from J, with 11 bases between. CDR3 DNA sequence: TGTGCCATCAAAAGGGAGGGGACTGAAGCTTTCTTT. Amino acid sequence: CAIKREGTEAFF.

The chain combines TRBV10-2 with TRBJ2-3; possibly TRBD2 for D (6 bases). The CDR3 sequence is 14 residues long. CDR1 and CDR2 (germline): WSHSY, SAAADI. Trimming took off 4 bases at V and 2 bases at J, with 10 bases between the two ends. CDR3 bases: TGCGCCAGCAGTGGGCTAGCGTTCACAGATACGCAGTATTTT. Amino acid sequence: CASSGLAFTDTQYF.

The CDR3 spells CASSLSGNGYTF. In nucleotides, the CDR3 is TGTGCCAGCAGTTTATCAGGAAATGGCTACACCTTC. The chain uses TRBV28 and TRBJ1-2; no definite D call. Germline V gene data show CDR1 as MDHEN and CDR2 as SYDVKM. V gave up 1 base and J gave up 6 bases, with 6 bases separating them. The CDR3 is 12 residues long.

V is TRBV5-1 and J is TRBJ2-5; possible D gene TRBD1, 7 bases. The CDR3 extends over 15 amino acids. Trimming took off 10 bases at V and 2 bases at J, with 21 bases between the two ends. Germline V gives CDR1 SGHRS, CDR2 YFSETQ. Here the CDR3 DNA reads TGCGCCCCAGGCAAGGCGGGACAGATTCAAGAGACCCAGTACTTC. Translated: CAPGKAGQIQETQYF.

This chain joins TRBV30 and TRBJ2-3, with 8 nucleotides matching TRBD1. Germline CDR1 is GTSNPN and CDR2 is SVGIG (reference sequence). Trimming removed 4 bases from V and 2 bases from J; junction bases left unmatched: 5. The CDR3 has 14 residues. The CDR3 sequence: CAWKQGDNTDTQYF. The CDR3 DNA reads TGTGCCTGGAAACAGGGGGACAACACAGATACGCAGTATTTT.